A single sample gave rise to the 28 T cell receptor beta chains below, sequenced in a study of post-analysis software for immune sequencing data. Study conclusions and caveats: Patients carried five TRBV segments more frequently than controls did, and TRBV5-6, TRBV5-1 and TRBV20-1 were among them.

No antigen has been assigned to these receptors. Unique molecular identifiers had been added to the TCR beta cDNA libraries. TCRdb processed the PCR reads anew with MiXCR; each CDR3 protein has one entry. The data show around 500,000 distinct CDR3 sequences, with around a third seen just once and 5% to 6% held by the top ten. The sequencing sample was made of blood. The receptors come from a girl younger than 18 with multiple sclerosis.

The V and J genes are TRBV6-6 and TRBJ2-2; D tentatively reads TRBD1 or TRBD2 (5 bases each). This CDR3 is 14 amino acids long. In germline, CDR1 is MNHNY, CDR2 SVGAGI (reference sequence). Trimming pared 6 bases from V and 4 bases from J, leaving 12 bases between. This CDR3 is CASSNAGGTGELFF. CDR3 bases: TGTGCCAGCAGCAATGCTGGGGGCACCGGGGAGCTGTTTTTT.

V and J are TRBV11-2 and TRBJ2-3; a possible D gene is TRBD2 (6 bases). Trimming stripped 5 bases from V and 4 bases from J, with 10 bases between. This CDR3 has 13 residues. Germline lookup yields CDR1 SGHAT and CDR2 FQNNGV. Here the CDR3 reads CASSMLASDTQYF. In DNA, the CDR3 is TGTGCCAGCAGCATGCTAGCGTCAGATACGCAGTATTTT.

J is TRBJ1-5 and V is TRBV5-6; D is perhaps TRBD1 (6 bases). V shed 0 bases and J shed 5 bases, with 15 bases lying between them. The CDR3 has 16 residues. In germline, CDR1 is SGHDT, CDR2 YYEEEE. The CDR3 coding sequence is TGTGCCAGCAGCTTGGGGTCGGCAGGGGAATATCAGCCCCAGCATTTT. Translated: CASSLGSAGEYQPQHF.

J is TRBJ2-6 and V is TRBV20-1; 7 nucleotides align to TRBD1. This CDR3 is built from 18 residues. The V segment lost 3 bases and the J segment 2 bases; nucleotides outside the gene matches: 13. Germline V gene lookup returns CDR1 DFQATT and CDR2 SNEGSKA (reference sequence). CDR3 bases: TGCAGTGCTAGTAAGGGACAGTGGGTTTTTCCTGGGGCCAACGTCCTGACTTTC. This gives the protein CSASKGQWVFPGANVLTF.

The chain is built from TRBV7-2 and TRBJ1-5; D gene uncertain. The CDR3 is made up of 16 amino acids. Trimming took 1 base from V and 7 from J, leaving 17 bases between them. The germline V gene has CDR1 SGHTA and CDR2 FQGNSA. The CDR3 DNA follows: TGTGCCAGCAGCTTAGAACGAGGGCGGTTGGCGCAGCCCCAGCATTTT. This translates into CASSLERGRLAQPQHF.

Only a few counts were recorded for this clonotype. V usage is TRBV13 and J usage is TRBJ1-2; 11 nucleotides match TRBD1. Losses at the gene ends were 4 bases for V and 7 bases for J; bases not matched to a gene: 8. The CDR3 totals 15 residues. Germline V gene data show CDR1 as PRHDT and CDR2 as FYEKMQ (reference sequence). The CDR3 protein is CASSSDRGPAFGYTF. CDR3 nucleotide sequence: TGTGCCAGCAGCTCGGACAGGGGGCCGGCGTTTGGCTACACCTTC.

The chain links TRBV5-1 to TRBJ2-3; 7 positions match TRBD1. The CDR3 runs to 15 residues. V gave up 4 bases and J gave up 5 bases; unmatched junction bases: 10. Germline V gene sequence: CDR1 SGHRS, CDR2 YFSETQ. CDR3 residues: CASSQQGQSGDTQYF. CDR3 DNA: TGCGCCAGCAGCCAGCAGGGACAGAGTGGAGATACGCAGTATTTT.

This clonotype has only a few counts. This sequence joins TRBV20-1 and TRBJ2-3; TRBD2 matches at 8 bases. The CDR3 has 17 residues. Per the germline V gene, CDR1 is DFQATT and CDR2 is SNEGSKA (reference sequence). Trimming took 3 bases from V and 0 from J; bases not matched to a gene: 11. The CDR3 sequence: CSARSSGGTTSTDTQYF. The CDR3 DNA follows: TGCAGTGCTAGGTCCAGCGGGGGAACTACTAGCACAGATACGCAGTATTTT.

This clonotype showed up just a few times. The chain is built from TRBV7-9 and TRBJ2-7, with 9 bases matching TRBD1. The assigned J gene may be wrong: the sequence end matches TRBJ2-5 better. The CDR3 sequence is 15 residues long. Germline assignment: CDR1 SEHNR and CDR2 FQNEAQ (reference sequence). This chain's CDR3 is CASSSRDRVLETQYF. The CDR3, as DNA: TGTGCCAGCAGCTCCCGGGACAGGGTATTAGAGACCCAGTACTTC.

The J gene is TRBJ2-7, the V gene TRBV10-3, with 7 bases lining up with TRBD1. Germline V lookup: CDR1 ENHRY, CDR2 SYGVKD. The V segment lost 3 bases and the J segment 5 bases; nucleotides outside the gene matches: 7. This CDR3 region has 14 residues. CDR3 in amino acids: CAISDPGQADEQYF. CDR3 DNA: TGTGCCATCAGTGATCCCGGACAGGCTGACGAGCAGTACTTC.

The CDR3 DNA sequence: TGTGCCAGCAGCTTAGGATCCCTTCAATGGCAGCCCCAGCATTTT. Amino acids: CASSLGSLQWQPQHF. This rearrangement joins TRBV7-2 to TRBJ1-5; unclear D gene. CDR3 length: 15 amino acids. Germline CDR1 SGHTA, CDR2 FQGNSA. V was trimmed by 1 base and J by 7 bases, leaving 14 bases between them.

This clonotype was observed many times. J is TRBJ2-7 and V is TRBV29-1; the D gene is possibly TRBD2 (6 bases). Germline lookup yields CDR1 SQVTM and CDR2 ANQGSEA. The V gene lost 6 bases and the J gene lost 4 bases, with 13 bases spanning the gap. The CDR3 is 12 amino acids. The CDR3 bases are TGCAGCGTGTCACAGGAGGGGTACGAGCAGTACTTC. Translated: CSVSQEGYEQYF.

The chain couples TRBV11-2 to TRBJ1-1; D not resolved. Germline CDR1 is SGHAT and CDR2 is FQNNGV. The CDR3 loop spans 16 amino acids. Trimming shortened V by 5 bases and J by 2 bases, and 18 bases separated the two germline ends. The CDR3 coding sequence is TGTGCCAGCAGCCCCGTCGGACGGAGACCAAACACTGAAGCTTTCTTT. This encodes CASSPVGRRPNTEAFF.

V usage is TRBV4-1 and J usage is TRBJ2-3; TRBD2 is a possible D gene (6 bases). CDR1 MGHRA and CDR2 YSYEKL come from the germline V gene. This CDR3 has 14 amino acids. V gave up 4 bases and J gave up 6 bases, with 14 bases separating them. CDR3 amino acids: CASSPWAGTDTQYF. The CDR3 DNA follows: TGCGCCAGCAGCCCCTGGGCGGGGACGGATACGCAGTATTTT.

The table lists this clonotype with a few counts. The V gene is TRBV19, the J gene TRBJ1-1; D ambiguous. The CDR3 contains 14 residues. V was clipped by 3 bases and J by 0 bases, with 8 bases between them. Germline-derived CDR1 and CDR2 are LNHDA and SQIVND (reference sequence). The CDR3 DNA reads TGTGCCAGTAGTATCAACGGTATGAACACTGAAGCTTTCTTT. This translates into CASSINGMNTEAFF.

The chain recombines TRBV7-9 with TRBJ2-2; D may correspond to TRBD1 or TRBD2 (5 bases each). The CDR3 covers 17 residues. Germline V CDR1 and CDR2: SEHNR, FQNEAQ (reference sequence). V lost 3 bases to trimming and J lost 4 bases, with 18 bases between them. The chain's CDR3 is CASSFPSAGSVTGELFF. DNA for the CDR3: TGTGCCAGCAGCTTCCCTTCCGCAGGGAGCGTCACCGGGGAGCTGTTTTTT. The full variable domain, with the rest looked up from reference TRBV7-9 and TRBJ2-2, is DTGVSQNPRHKITKRGQNVTFRCDPISEHNRLYWYRQTLGQGPEFLTYFQNEAQLEKSRLLSDRFSAERPKGSFSTLEIQRTEQGDSAMYLCASSFPSAGSVTGELFFGEGSRLTVL.

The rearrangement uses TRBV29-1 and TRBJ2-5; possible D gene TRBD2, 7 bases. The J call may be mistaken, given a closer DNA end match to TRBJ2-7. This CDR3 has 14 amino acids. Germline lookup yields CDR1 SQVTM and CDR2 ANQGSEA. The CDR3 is CSVGGGARIYEQYF. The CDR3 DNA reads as TGCAGCGTAGGGGGGGGTGCCCGTATCTACGAGCAGTACTTC.

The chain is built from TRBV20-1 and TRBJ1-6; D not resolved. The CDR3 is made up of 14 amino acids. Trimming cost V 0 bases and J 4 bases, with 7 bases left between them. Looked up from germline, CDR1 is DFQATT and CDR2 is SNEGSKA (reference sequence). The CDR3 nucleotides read TGCAGTGCTAGAGAAACCGGTTATAATTCACCCCTCCACTTT. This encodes CSARETGYNSPLHF.

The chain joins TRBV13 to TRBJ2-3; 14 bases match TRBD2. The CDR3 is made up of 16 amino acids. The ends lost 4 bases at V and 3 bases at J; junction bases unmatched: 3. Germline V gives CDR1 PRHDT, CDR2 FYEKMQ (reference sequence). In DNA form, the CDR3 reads TGTGCCAGCAGCTGGGGACTAGCGGGGGATACAGATACGCAGTATTTT. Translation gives CASSWGLAGDTDTQYF.

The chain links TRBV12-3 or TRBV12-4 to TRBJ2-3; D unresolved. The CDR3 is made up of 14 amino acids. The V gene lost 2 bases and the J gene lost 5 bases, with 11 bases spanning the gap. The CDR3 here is CASSLKGLGDTQYF. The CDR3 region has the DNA TGTGCCAGCAGTTTAAAGGGCCTTGGAGATACGCAGTATTTT.

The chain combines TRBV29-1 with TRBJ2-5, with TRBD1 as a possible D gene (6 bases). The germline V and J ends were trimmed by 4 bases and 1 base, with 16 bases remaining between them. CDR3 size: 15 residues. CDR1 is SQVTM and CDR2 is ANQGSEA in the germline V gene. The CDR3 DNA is TGCAGCGTTGGAGGGGACACGAAAAGCCAAGAGACCCAGTACTTC. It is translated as CSVGGDTKSQETQYF. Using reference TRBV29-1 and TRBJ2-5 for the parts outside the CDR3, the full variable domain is SAVISQKPSRDICQRGTSLTIQCQVDSQVTMMFWYRQQPGQSLTLIATANQGSEATYESGFVIDKFPISRPNLTFSTLTVSNMSPEDSSIYLCSVGGDTKSQETQYFGPGTRLLVL.

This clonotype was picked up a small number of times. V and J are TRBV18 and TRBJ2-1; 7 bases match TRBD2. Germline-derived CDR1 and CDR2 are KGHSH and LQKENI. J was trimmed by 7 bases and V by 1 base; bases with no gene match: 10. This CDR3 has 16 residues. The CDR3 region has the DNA TGTGCCAGCTCACCACTACGAGCTAGCGGAAGGAATGAGCAGTTCTTC. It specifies CASSPLRASGRNEQFF.

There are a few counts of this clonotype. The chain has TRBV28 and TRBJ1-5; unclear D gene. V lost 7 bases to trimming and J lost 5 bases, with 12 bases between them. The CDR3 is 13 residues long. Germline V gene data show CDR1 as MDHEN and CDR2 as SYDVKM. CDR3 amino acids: CASIGEDYQPQHF. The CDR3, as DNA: TGTGCCAGCATCGGGGAGGATTATCAGCCCCAGCATTTT.

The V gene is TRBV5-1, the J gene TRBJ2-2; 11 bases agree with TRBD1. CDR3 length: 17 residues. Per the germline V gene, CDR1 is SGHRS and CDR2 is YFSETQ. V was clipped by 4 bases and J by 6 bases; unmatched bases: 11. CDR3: CASSLRPGTGGAGELFF. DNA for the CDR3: TGCGCCAGCAGCCTACGTCCCGGGACAGGGGGGGCCGGGGAGCTGTTTTTT.

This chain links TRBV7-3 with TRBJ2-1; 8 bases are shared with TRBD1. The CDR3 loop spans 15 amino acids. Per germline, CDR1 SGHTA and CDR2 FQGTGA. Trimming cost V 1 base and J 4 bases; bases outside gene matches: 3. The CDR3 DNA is TGTGCCAGCAGCTTAATGACAGGGGTTTACAATGAGCAGTTCTTC. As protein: CASSLMTGVYNEQFF.

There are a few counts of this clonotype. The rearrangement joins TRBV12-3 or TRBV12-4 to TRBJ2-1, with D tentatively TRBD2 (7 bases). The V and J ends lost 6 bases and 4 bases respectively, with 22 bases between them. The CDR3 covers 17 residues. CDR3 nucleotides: TGTGCCAGCAGCGACCATACACGCGGGGGCCCATACAATGAGCAGTTCTTC. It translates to CASSDHTRGGPYNEQFF.

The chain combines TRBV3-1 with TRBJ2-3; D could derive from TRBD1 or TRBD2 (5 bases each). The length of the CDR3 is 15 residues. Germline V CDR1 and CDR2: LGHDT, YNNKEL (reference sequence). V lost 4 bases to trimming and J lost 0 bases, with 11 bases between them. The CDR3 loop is CASSLWDLSTDTQYF. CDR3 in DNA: TGTGCCAGCAGCCTTTGGGACCTCAGCACAGATACGCAGTATTTT.

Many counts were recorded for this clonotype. As DNA, the CDR3 is TGCAGTGCTCCCGCGGATACAGATACGCAGTATTTT. Amino acid sequence: CSAPADTDTQYF. V and J are TRBV20-1 and TRBJ2-3; D not certain. The CDR3 contains 12 residues. Looked up from germline, CDR1 is DFQATT and CDR2 is SNEGSKA (reference sequence). Trimming stripped 5 bases from V and 3 bases from J, with 9 bases between.